This T cell receptor beta chain emerged from a study of PD-L1 blockade in urothelial cancer. Stated time point: peripheral blood 6 weeks after treatment start. Sequencing was performed with immunoSEQ multiplex PCR; in TCRdb, only in-frame clones are kept and a portion is missing. The table shows about 130,000 clones, with about 84% occurring only once. This CDR3 is built from 13 residues. V trimming: 1 base; J trimming: 5 bases; junction bases outside the gene matches: 1. CDR1 SGHNT and CDR2 YYREEE come from the germline V gene (reference sequence). The chain combines TRBV5-4 with TRBJ2-7; 9 bases match TRBD2. The source is a man aged 50-59 years with urothelial cancer. Specimen: PBMCs, collected around atezolizumab (anti-PD-L1) treatment. The CDR3 here is CASSLPSGNEQYF. CDR3 in DNA: TGTGCCAGCAGCTTGCCTAGCGGGAACGAGCAGTACTTC.